This T cell receptor beta chain derives from a study of human T cells and chemical hapten exposure. This clonotype was seen a few times. TCRdb itself ran the RACE reads through MiXCR, one entry per CDR3 protein. The data hold some 82,000 distinct CDR3 sequences, with about 6.6% observed a single time. Time point in this sample: patch test 2, 6 weeks after DPC sensitization. Treatment denoted: therapeutic diphenylcyclopropenone sensitization with weekly scalp DPC. This receptor was identified in a woman in her 30s with alopecia areata. Some clones in this sample may be carry-over from other donors' samples. Source: whole blood, taken in connection with sensitization to the hapten diphenylcyclopropenone (DPC).

CDR3 residues: CASSHPTSGGRRDTQYF. CDR3 nucleotide sequence: TGCGCCAGCAGCCATCCGACTAGCGGGGGCCGCAGGGATACGCAGTATTTT. The rearrangement joins TRBV5-1 to TRBJ2-3, with 12 positions matching TRBD2. Per germline, CDR1 SGHRS and CDR2 YFSETQ. Trimming removed 4 bases from V and 6 bases from J; junction bases left unmatched: 12. CDR3 length: 17 residues.